A selection of T cell receptor beta chains follows, all from one sample in a study of patients and donors after allogeneic stem cell transplantation. TCRdb used MiXCR to reprocess the RT-PCR reads, holding one entry per CDR3 protein. The table shows 800,000 to 1,000,000 distinct CDR3 sequences, with roughly 17% occurring only once. The specimen sequenced was blood, either unsorted or a sorted T cell fraction (not recorded which). The source of these receptors is a human donor who was either an allogeneic HSCT recipient or a stem cell or donor lymphocyte infusion donor (not recorded which). It is not recorded whose cells these are; they may come from a transplant donor. The CDR3 runs from the conserved cysteine through the conserved F or W. Fields, in order: D gene, J gene, V gene, CDR3 protein. D genes are given only for firm matches.

-,TRBJ2-3,TRBV12-3/TRBV12-4,CASSFRSQSTDTQYF
TRBD2,TRBJ2-1,TRBV6-2/TRBV6-3,CASSRLERGPYNEQFF
TRBD1,TRBJ1-1,TRBV7-3,CASSPRGTANTEAFF
-,TRBJ2-1,TRBV24-1,CATSDRPDPKDEQFF
TRBD2,TRBJ2-3,TRBV7-2,CASLGGTSGRPYTQYF
-,TRBJ1-1,TRBV5-1,CASSFASSPNTEAFF
TRBD1,TRBJ2-7,TRBV29-1,CSVESDRTYEQYF
TRBD1,TRBJ1-2,TRBV6-1,CASSLETGAANYGYTF
-,TRBJ2-1,TRBV27,CASSLVWGYYNEQFF
-,TRBJ1-5,TRBV15,CATSRDPGFRQPQHF
-,TRBJ1-3,TRBV20-1,CSARGSGDGNTIYF
TRBD1,TRBJ2-4,TRBV20-1,CSAWDRVTKNIQYF
-,TRBJ1-1,TRBV24-1,CATTAGASTEAFF
-,TRBJ2-5,TRBV18,CASSPIGVGETQYF
TRBD1,TRBJ2-7,TRBV7-9,CASSSYRGATYEQYF
-,TRBJ1-1,TRBV20-1,CSARGDLRDTEAFF
TRBD1,TRBJ2-7,TRBV12-3/TRBV12-4,CASSRGQGQYF
TRBD1,TRBJ2-2,TRBV12-3/TRBV12-4,CASSGGTGNTGELFF
-,TRBJ1-4,TRBV12-3/TRBV12-4,CASSLANGSEKLFF
TRBD1,TRBJ1-6,TRBV4-1,CASSQLQGNSPLHF
-,TRBJ1-2,TRBV6-6,CASSPYTPYGYTF
-,TRBJ2-1,TRBV24-1,CATSDSSQLHYNEQFF
-,TRBJ2-5,TRBV7-7,CASSHTPAGETQYF
-,TRBJ1-1,TRBV5-1,CASRGRAEAFF
TRBD1,TRBJ2-7,TRBV25-1,CASSELGGQASYEQYF
-,TRBJ2-4,TRBV11-3,CASSSRGPNIQYF
TRBD1,TRBJ2-2,TRBV15,CATSSGQGANTGELFF